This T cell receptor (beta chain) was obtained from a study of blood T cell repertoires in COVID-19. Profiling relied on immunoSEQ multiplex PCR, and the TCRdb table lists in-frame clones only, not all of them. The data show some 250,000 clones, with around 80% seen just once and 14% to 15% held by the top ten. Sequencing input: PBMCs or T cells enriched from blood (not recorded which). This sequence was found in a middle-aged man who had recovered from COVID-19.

The CDR3 spells CASSLGASTEAFF. The CDR3 DNA reads TGTGCCAGCAGTTTAGGAGCTAGCACTGAAGCTTTCTTT. This sequence joins TRBV27 and TRBJ1-1; no clear D. CDR1 and CDR2 from the germline V gene are MNHEY and SMNVEV (reference sequence). The length of the CDR3 is 13 residues. V was cut by 2 bases and J by 4 bases, with 8 bases left in between.